Below, 15 T cell receptor beta chains from the same sample are listed, as sequenced in a study of cytomegalovirus exposure and HLA in healthy donors. It was with 60 Vbeta and 13 Jbeta primers that the PCR ran. Some clones are missing from TCRdb's copy, which holds only in-frame ones; the method was immunoSEQ multiplex PCR. Here the sample spans roughly 200,000 clones, 80% being singletons. The sequencing sample was made of PBMCs. Receptor source: a boy aged 10-17 years in good health and CMV-seronegative.

This clone was observed a single time. The genes are TRBV28 and TRBJ2-7, with TRBD1 as a possible D gene (6 bases). Germline CDR1 reads MDHEN; CDR2 reads SYDVKM. V was shortened by 3 bases and J by 1 base, with 22 bases between the two germline ends. The CDR3 totals 18 residues. The chain's CDR3 is CASSFTVPTGFFSYEQYF. The CDR3 DNA sequence: TGTGCCAGCAGTTTTACAGTCCCCACAGGGTTCTTTTCCTACGAGCAGTACTTC.

The chain uses TRBV28 and TRBJ1-4, with 10 positions matching TRBD1. The CDR3 is made up of 15 amino acids. V was pared by 8 bases and J by 1 base, with 4 bases of the junction left unmatched. CDR1 MDHEN and CDR2 SYDVKM come from the germline V gene. CDR3 in amino acids: CASQDRGGTNEKLFF. The CDR3 nucleotides read TGTGCCAGCCAGGACAGGGGGGGAACTAATGAAAAACTGTTTTTT.

This clone was seen a handful of times. One end of the junction varies from germline; a read error may be responsible. The chain couples TRBV7-9 to TRBJ2-7, with 10 nucleotides matching TRBD2. Germline CDR1 and CDR2: SEHNR and FQNEAQ (reference sequence). This CDR3 region has 16 residues. The CDR3 DNA reads as TGTTCCAGCAGCTTCGGTTCTAGCGGGGGTTCCTACGAGCAGTACTTC. It codes for CSSSFGSSGGSYEQYF. The full variable domain, its missing parts supplied by reference TRBV7-9 and TRBJ2-7, is DTGVSQNPRHKITKRGQNVTFRCDPISEHNRLYWYRQTLGQGPEFLTYFQNEAQLEKSRLLSDRFSAERPKGSFSTLEIQRTEQGDSAMYLCSSSFGSSGGSYEQYFGPGTRLTVT.

This clone was detected a few times. This sequence joins TRBV14 and TRBJ2-5; 7 bases are a match to TRBD1. Germline-derived CDR1 and CDR2 are SGHDN and FVKESK. CDR3 length equals 14 residues. Germline trimming cut 4 bases from V and 4 bases from J; bases unmatched to any gene: 6. The CDR3 region is CASSPGTARETQYF. The CDR3 coding sequence is TGTGCCAGCAGCCCCGGGACAGCGCGAGAGACCCAGTACTTC.

Worth noting for this clone: A junction end diverges from the germline sequence, so it may reflect a read error. V gene TRBV7-9 combines with J gene TRBJ2-5; D unclear. The CDR3 loop spans 11 amino acids. Germline loops: CDR1 SEHNR, CDR2 FQNEAQ (reference sequence). The DNA of the CDR3 is TGTTCCAGCAGCTTGGAGGAGACCCAGTACTTC. Residues: CSSSLEETQYF. The full variable domain, its missing parts supplied by reference TRBV7-9 and TRBJ2-5, is DTGVSQNPRHKITKRGQNVTFRCDPISEHNRLYWYRQTLGQGPEFLTYFQNEAQLEKSRLLSDRFSAERPKGSFSTLEIQRTEQGDSAMYLCSSSLEETQYFGPGTRLLVL.

This clone has only a few counts. This chain connects TRBV19 to TRBJ2-2; 7 positions match TRBD1. Trimming at V came to 4 bases and at J to 0 bases, leaving 5 bases not matched to a gene. CDR1 and CDR2 (germline): LNHDA, SQIVND (reference sequence). The CDR3 has 16 residues. CDR3 DNA sequence: TGTGCCAGTAGTACCTCCGGGACAGCGAACACCGGGGAGCTGTTTTTT. Its translation: CASSTSGTANTGELFF.

The chain carries TRBV6-1 and TRBJ2-7; 7 nucleotides agree with TRBD1. The trim removed 3 bases at V and 2 bases at J, leaving 4 bases unmatched. CDR1 and CDR2 from the germline V gene are MNHNS and SASEGT. The CDR3 runs to 14 residues. The CDR3, as DNA: TGTGCCAGCAGTGATTGGCAGGGGGCCTACGAGCAGTACTTC. Translating gives CASSDWQGAYEQYF.

The J gene is TRBJ1-3, the V gene TRBV5-6, with TRBD1 identical over 10 bases. The CDR3 is made up of 18 amino acids. V gave up 3 bases and J gave up 3 bases; unmatched junction bases: 12. CDR1 is SGHDT, CDR2 YYEEEE, per germline. CDR3 bases: TGTGCCAGCAGCTCGACCCCAGGACAGGGGGATTATGGAAACACCATATATTTT. Translated, it gives CASSSTPGQGDYGNTIYF. Full variable domain (remainder filled in from reference TRBV5-6 and TRBJ1-3): DAGVTQSPTHLIKTRGQQVTLRCSPKSGHDTVSWYQQALGQGPQFIFQYYEEEERQRGNFPDRFSGHQFPNYSSELNVNALLLGDSALYLCASSSTPGQGDYGNTIYFGEGSWLTVV.

The J gene is TRBJ1-4, the V gene TRBV5-8, with D tentatively TRBD1 (6 bases). V dropped 0 bases and J dropped 0 bases, with 15 bases sitting between them. This CDR3 is built from 18 residues. Looked up from germline, CDR1 is SGHTS and CDR2 is YDEGEE. The CDR3 coding sequence is TGTGCCAGCAGCTTGGCCATGGACAGATACTCAACTAATGAAAAACTGTTTTTT. Encoded protein: CASSLAMDRYSTNEKLFF.

The chain carries TRBV6-6 and TRBJ1-1, with D perhaps matching TRBD1 (5 bases). Trimming cost V 6 bases and J 4 bases, with 18 bases left between them. Germline assignment: CDR1 MNHNY and CDR2 SVGAGI (reference sequence). CDR3 length equals 15 residues. Written as DNA, the CDR3 is TGTGCCAGCAGCCCCGCGGTTAGGGGAAGCACTGAAGCTTTCTTT. Protein product: CASSPAVRGSTEAFF.

This clone was recorded once. The V gene is TRBV6-6, the J gene TRBJ1-5, with D perhaps TRBD1 (5 bases). Trimming cost V 2 bases and J 0 bases, with 8 bases left between them. From germline, CDR1 is MNHNY and CDR2 SVGAGI (reference sequence). The CDR3 length is 15 residues. In DNA form, the CDR3 reads TGTGCCAGCAGTTACGCACAGGCTAGCAATCAGCCCCAGCATTTT. Translated, it gives CASSYAQASNQPQHF.

V and J are TRBV2 and TRBJ1-1; TRBD1 agrees at 7 bases. Per the germline V gene, CDR1 is SNHLY and CDR2 is FYNNEI. The J segment lost 1 base and the V segment lost 8 bases, leaving 4 bases of the junction unmatched. The CDR3 totals 13 residues. The CDR3 spells CASRTGRNTEAFF. DNA for the CDR3: TGTGCCAGCCGGACAGGCAGGAACACTGAAGCTTTCTTT.

This clone was detected once. The CDR3 protein is CASSVAGIRGTEAFF. The CDR3 DNA is TGTGCCAGCAGCGTAGCAGGAATTCGGGGCACTGAAGCTTTCTTT. V gene TRBV9 combines with J gene TRBJ1-1; the D is unclear. The CDR3 is made up of 15 amino acids. Germline-derived CDR1 and CDR2 are SGDLS and YYNGEE. Trimming pared 0 bases from V and 4 bases from J, leaving 13 bases between.

V is TRBV5-1 and J is TRBJ2-6, with a possible D match to TRBD1 (5 bases). V was clipped by 0 bases and J by 4 bases, with 17 bases between them. This CDR3 comprises 18 residues. Per the germline V gene, CDR1 is SGHRS and CDR2 is YFSETQ. The DNA for the CDR3 is TGCGCCAGCAGCTTGGGTGACAGTAGATTGGCCGGGGCCAACGTCCTGACTTTC. Its protein is CASSLGDSRLAGANVLTF. The entire variable domain, with the rest obtained from reference TRBV5-1 and TRBJ2-6, is as follows: KAGVTQTPRYLIKTRGQQVTLSCSPISGHRSVSWYQQTPGQGLQFLFEYFSETQRNKGNFPGRFSGRQFSNSRSEMNVSTLELGDSALYLCASSLGDSRLAGANVLTFGAGSRLTVL.

CDR3 coding DNA: TGTGCCAGCAGTGTCGACAGGGGCTCCTACAATGAGCAGTTCTTC. The encoded protein is CASSVDRGSYNEQFF. The chain is built from TRBV6-1 and TRBJ2-1; 8 nucleotides line up with TRBD1. Germline V gives CDR1 MNHNS, CDR2 SASEGT. The V segment lost 4 bases and the J segment 0 bases; nucleotides outside the gene matches: 2. The CDR3 is 15 amino acids.